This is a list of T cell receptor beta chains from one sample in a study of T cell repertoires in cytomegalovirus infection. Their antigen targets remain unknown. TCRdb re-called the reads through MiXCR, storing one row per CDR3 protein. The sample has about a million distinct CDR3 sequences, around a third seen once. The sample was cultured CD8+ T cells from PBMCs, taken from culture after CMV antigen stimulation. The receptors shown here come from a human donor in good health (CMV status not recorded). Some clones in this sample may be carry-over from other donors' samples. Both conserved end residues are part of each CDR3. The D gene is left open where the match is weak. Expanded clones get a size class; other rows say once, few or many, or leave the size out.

TGTGCCAGCTTAAATGGCGCGGGGGAGCTGTTTTTT	CASLNGAGELFF	TRBJ2-2	.	TRBV6-2/TRBV6-3	.
TGTGCCAGCAGTTACGGGGGAGGCCCAGGGAGAGTAAACTATGGCTACACCTTC	CASSYGGGPGRVNYGYTF	TRBJ1-2	.	TRBV6-5	.
TGTGCCAGCAGCCCGACAGGGACAGGCCTTGATACGCAGTATTTT	CASSPTGTGLDTQYF	TRBJ2-3	TRBD1	TRBV7-9	.
TGCGCCAGCAGTGACCCGGACAGGGGGGGGGGCAATCAGCCCCAGCATTTT	CASSDPDRGGGNQPQHF	TRBJ1-5	TRBD1	TRBV10-2	.
TGTGCCAGCAGCCCCCCGTCGACAGTCGGGGGGTGGGTCTTT	CASSPPSTVGGWVF	TRBJ2-3	TRBD2	TRBV4-2	.
TGCGCCAGCAGCTTGGTACAGGGGCGGGATGGCTACACCTTC	CASSLVQGRDGYTF	TRBJ1-2	TRBD1	TRBV5-1	.
TGTGCCAGCACCGACCTGGACAGATCCACTGAAGCTTTCTTT	CASTDLDRSTEAFF	TRBJ1-1	.	TRBV12-3/TRBV12-4	.
TGCGCCAGCAGGACTAGCGGGGGGGCTGGAGAGGAGACCCAGTACTTC	CASRTSGGAGEETQYF	TRBJ2-5	TRBD2	TRBV23-1	.
TGTGCCAGCAGCGCACGACAGGGGGCAAACACTGAAGCTTTCTTT	CASSARQGANTEAFF	TRBJ1-1	TRBD1	TRBV7-8	many
TGTGCCAGCAGCTTAGGAGGGGGATCGAGAGAGACCCAGTACTTC	CASSLGGGSRETQYF	TRBJ2-5	.	TRBV7-6	many
TGCGCCAGCAGCCACGCGTTCCGTGAAGCTTTCTTT	CASSHAFREAFF	TRBJ1-1	.	TRBV4-1	.
TGTGCTAGTGGCCGCCCGGACAGCAGAAACACCATATATTTT	CASGRPDSRNTIYF	TRBJ1-3	.	TRBV12-5	.
TGTGCCACCAGCCCCACCCGCGGGAGATCCTACAATGAGCAGTTCTTC	CATSPTRGRSYNEQFF	TRBJ2-1	TRBD2	TRBV15	few
TGTGCCAGCAGTTCGGGTCTCCCTGGAGCTTTCTTT	CASSSGLPGAFF	TRBJ1-1	.	TRBV12-3/TRBV12-4	few
TGTGCCACCAGCAGAGGCGGACTAGCGGGGGGGATTCGACCCTACAATGAGCAGTTCTTC	CATSRGGLAGGIRPYNEQFF	TRBJ2-1	TRBD2	TRBV15	.
TGTGCTAGTGGTTTGGGGGTTACAGGGTCAGATACGCAGTATTTT	CASGLGVTGSDTQYF	TRBJ2-3	.	TRBV12-5	.
TGTGCCACCAGCAGGGTGGGGGGGGGTACTGAAGCTTTCTTT	CATSRVGGGTEAFF	TRBJ1-1	.	TRBV15	.
TGTGCCAGCAGCCGACCGGGACAGGGGGCAGATGGCTACACCTTC	CASSRPGQGADGYTF	TRBJ1-2	TRBD1	TRBV7-9	.
TGTGCCAGCACTACGGGGGGTACCCCCTACAATGAGCAGTTCTTC	CASTTGGTPYNEQFF	TRBJ2-1	TRBD2	TRBV6-2/TRBV6-3	few
TGCAGTGCTAGAGAGTGGGACCGTCCGTCAAATCAGCCCCAGCATTTT	CSAREWDRPSNQPQHF	TRBJ1-5	.	TRBV20-1	.
TGCAGCGTTGAAGGGAGGCAGGAGGGGGCTGAAGCTTTCTTT	CSVEGRQEGAEAFF	TRBJ1-1	.	TRBV29-1	few
TGTGCCAGCAGTTACCTTTGGGGCGGGGGGGATGTGGTAGAGACCCAGTACTTC	CASSYLWGGGDVVETQYF	TRBJ2-5	TRBD2	TRBV6-6	few
TGTGCCAGCAGCTGGCGGGCCAACAATGAGCAGTTCTTC	CASSWRANNEQFF	TRBJ2-1	.	TRBV7-6	many
TGTGCCAGCAGTGATGTGGGGGGGCAAGGGGAGCTGTTTTTT	CASSDVGGQGELFF	TRBJ2-2	.	TRBV2	few
TGCGCCAGCAATGCCCACGGGATATTCACAGATACGCAGTATTTT	CASNAHGIFTDTQYF	TRBJ2-3	.	TRBV10-2	few
TGTGCCAGCAAGAAGGGTGCGACTGAAGCTTTCTTT	CASKKGATEAFF	TRBJ1-1	.	TRBV6-6	few